A single sample gave rise to the 10 T cell receptor beta chains below, sequenced in a study of cytomegalovirus exposure and HLA in healthy donors. The repertoire was sequenced with immunoSEQ multiplex PCR; TCRdb's copy has only in-frame clones and lacks some. The sample lists under 200,000 clones, 65% to 90% occurring once. The sequenced sample consisted of PBMCs. Every receptor here comes from a woman under 30 in good health and CMV-seronegative.

CDR3 sequence reads: CASSLLRGNTYEQYF. As DNA, the CDR3 is TGTGCCAGCAGCTTACTCAGGGGTAACACCTACGAGCAGTACTTC. The chain couples TRBV7-2 to TRBJ2-7; possible D gene TRBD1, 6 bases. This CDR3 has 15 amino acids. Germline-derived CDR1 and CDR2 are SGHTA and FQGNSA. The V end lost 2 bases, the J end lost 2 bases, and 13 bases lay between the germline ends.

The chain is built from TRBV18 and TRBJ1-2; 12 bases align to TRBD1. The CDR3 is 17 residues long. Germline trimming cut 2 bases from V and 8 bases from J; bases unmatched to any gene: 12. CDR1 is KGHSH, CDR2 LQKENI, per germline. The CDR3 DNA sequence: TGTGCCAGCTCACCATCAATCGGCGGGGACAGGGGGCACGGCTACACCTTC. Protein: CASSPSIGGDRGHGYTF.

This rearrangement joins TRBV21-1 to TRBJ2-5; no check of the table's D call, TRBD1, against the DNA was made. TRBV21-1 is an annotated pseudogene. The CDR3 spans 15 residues. The CDR3 loop is CASSSRAAGLETQYF. In nucleotides, the CDR3 is TGTGCCAGCAGCTCAAGGGCGGCAGGGCTAGAGACCCAGTACTTC.

This clone was counted a few times. The J gene is TRBJ1-6, the V gene TRBV15, with 10 positions matching TRBD1. The germline CDR1 and CDR2 sequences are LNHNV and YYDKDF (reference sequence). Germline trimming cut 5 bases from V and 9 bases from J; bases unmatched to any gene: 1. This CDR3 comprises 13 residues. The CDR3 is CATSGTGVSPLHF. In nucleotides, the CDR3 is TGTGCCACCAGCGGGACAGGGGTTTCACCCCTCCACTTT.

The chain joins TRBV9 to TRBJ2-7, with a weak D call TRBD1 (6 bases). V gave up 0 bases and J gave up 1 base, with 8 bases separating them. Per the germline V gene, CDR1 is SGDLS and CDR2 is YYNGEE. The CDR3 has 14 residues. CDR3 loop: CASSVGDISYEQYF. DNA for the CDR3: TGTGCCAGCAGCGTAGGGGACATATCCTACGAGCAGTACTTC.

V and J are TRBV7-8 and TRBJ2-5; 9 nucleotides agree with TRBD2. This CDR3 comprises 13 residues. CDR1 is SGHVS and CDR2 is FQNEAQ in the germline V gene. V lost 6 bases to trimming and J lost 5 bases; unmatched junction nucleotides: 4. CDR3 in amino acids: CASSPGLAETQYF. CDR3 in DNA: TGTGCCAGCAGTCCCGGACTAGCGGAGACCCAGTACTTC.

The chain couples TRBV5-6 to TRBJ1-1; 7 bases agree with TRBD1. The CDR3 has 14 amino acids. Per the germline V gene, CDR1 is SGHDT and CDR2 is YYEEEE. J was trimmed by 5 bases and V by 4 bases; bases with no gene match: 8. The CDR3 loop is CASSLTTGDTEAFF. The CDR3 DNA is TGTGCCAGCAGCCTTACTACAGGGGATACTGAAGCTTTCTTT. Full variable domain (missing parts from reference TRBV5-6 and TRBJ1-1): DAGVTQSPTHLIKTRGQQVTLRCSPKSGHDTVSWYQQALGQGPQFIFQYYEEEERQRGNFPDRFSGHQFPNYSSELNVNALLLGDSALYLCASSLTTGDTEAFFGQGTRLTVV.

This rearrangement joins TRBV5-1 to TRBJ1-1; D remains unclear. This CDR3 has 17 amino acids. Germline V gives CDR1 SGHRS, CDR2 YFSETQ. Trimming pared 0 bases from V and 0 bases from J, leaving 15 bases between. The CDR3 DNA follows: TGCGCCAGCAGCTTGGAGGCGACCCGCGGAATGAACACTGAAGCTTTCTTT. It translates to CASSLEATRGMNTEAFF.

The V gene is TRBV19, the J gene TRBJ1-2, with D perhaps matching TRBD1 (6 bases). CDR3 size: 15 residues. CDR1 is LNHDA, CDR2 SQIVND, per germline (reference sequence). Trimming removed 2 bases at V and 6 bases at J, with 16 bases between. The CDR3 DNA is TGTGCCAGTAGTATATTTCGGCAGGGGAGTGATGGCTACACCTTC. It codes for CASSIFRQGSDGYTF.

CDR3 sequence: CAWSARGTGSQPQHF. The CDR3 DNA sequence: TGTGCCTGGAGTGCGCGGGGGACAGGGAGTCAGCCCCAGCATTTT. The rearrangement links TRBV30 to TRBJ1-5, with 9 bases fitting TRBD1. Germline V gene data show CDR1 as GTSNPN and CDR2 as SVGIG (reference sequence). This CDR3 spans 15 amino acids. With V trimmed by 1 base and J by 6 bases, 7 bases remained unmatched. The full variable domain, with the rest looked up from reference TRBV30 and TRBJ1-5, is SQTIHQWPATLVQPVGSPLSLECTVEGTSNPNLYWYRQAAGRGLQLLFYSVGIGQISSEVPQNLSASRPQDRQFILSSKKLLLSDSGFYLCAWSARGTGSQPQHFGDGTRLSIL.